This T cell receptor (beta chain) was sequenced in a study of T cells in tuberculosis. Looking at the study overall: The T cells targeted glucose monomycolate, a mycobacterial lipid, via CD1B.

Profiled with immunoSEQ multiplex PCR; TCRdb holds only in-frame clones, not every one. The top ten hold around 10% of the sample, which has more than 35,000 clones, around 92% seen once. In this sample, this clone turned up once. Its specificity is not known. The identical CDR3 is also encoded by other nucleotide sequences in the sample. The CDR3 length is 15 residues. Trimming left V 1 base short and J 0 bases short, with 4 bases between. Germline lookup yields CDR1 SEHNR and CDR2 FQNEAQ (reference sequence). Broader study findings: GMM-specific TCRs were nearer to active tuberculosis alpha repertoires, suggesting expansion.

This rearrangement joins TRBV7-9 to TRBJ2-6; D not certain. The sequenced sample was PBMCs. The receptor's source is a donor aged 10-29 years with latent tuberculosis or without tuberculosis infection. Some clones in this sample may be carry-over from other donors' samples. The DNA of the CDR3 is TGTGCCAGCAGCTTAGTATTCTCTGGGGCCAACGTCCTGACTTTC. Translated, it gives CASSLVFSGANVLTF.